This TCR beta chain was obtained from a study of response to subunit inactivated influenza vaccine (dated by TCRdb to between 2018 and 2020). About the full investigation: Deep quantitative profiling of the T cell receptor repertoire was used in the study to follow responses to a trivalent subunit inactivated influenza vaccine.

Libraries were prepared through RT-PCR. Sequencing took place on an Illumina HiSeq 2500. TCRdb took the public reads, trimmed them with fastp at Q25, ran MiXCR for clone calling and kept in-frame beta chains. Each CDR3 protein appears once, grouped with its most common genes and DNA. The sample table records 650,000 to 800,000 distinct CDR3 sequences; around 14% of these occur just once. 5.5% to 7% of the sample comes from the top ten. The germline V gene encodes CDR1 SGHRS and CDR2 YFSETQ. Counted from cysteine to phenylalanine, this CDR3 has 15 amino acids. Of the read, only the CDR3 DNA is kept; its 45 bases are in frame from base 1. General study outcomes and caveats: The authors suggested that each seasonal influenza vaccination may recruit only a limited number of new T cells.

For this clonotype: Its cognate antigen has yet to be identified. A junction end diverges from the germline sequence, so it may reflect a read error.

The sample here was PBMCs from blood, taken around 15 days before vaccination. In this chain, TRBV5-1 is recombined with TRBJ2-1, with 9 bases matching TRBD2. The sequence derives from a man aged 45 to 65 who received an inactivated influenza vaccine. Donor details come from another sample of the same person, matched by shared clones. At the DNA level, the sequence is TGCGCCAGCAGATTGGGGACTAGCACCTACAATGAGCAGTTCTTC. The translation is CASRLGTSTYNEQFF.